Below are 19 T cell receptor beta chains sequenced from a single sample in a study of PD-L1 blockade in urothelial cancer. Repertoires were generated with immunoSEQ multiplex PCR, while TCRdb's copy carries only in-frame clones and drops some. The sample includes approximately 47,000 clones, around 86% of them seen just once. Indicated time point: pretreatment peripheral blood. The sample here was PBMCs, taken around atezolizumab (anti-PD-L1) treatment. The receptors were sampled from a middle-aged man with urothelial cancer.

The rearrangement links TRBV7-2 to TRBJ2-5; TRBD2 agrees at 8 bases. The CDR3 extends over 16 amino acids. Losses at the gene ends were 2 bases for V and 5 bases for J; bases not matched to a gene: 10. CDR1 is SGHTA, CDR2 FQGNSA, per germline. The CDR3 coding sequence is TGTGCCAGCAGCTTAACCCCAGCGGGAGTACGGGAGACCCAGTACTTC. Protein sequence: CASSLTPAGVRETQYF.

This clone was detected only once. The CDR3 bases are TGTGCCAGCAGCGTAGCCTCCCCGGGACAGGGGTTTGGGTCCTACAATGAGCAGTTCTTC. It specifies CASSVASPGQGFGSYNEQFF. V usage is TRBV11-3 and J usage is TRBJ2-1, with 10 bases that match TRBD1. The CDR3 has 20 residues. With 5 bases clipped from V and 1 base from J, the junction kept 17 bases outside the gene matches. Germline V gene data show CDR1 as SGHNT and CDR2 as YENEEA.

The chain carries TRBV27 and TRBJ2-3; 7 bases match TRBD2. This CDR3 is 20 amino acids long. Germline V gives CDR1 MNHEY, CDR2 SMNVEV (reference sequence). The V segment lost 3 bases and the J segment 6 bases; nucleotides outside the gene matches: 24. CDR3 loop: CASSFVIARSGEWHMDTQYF. The CDR3 DNA is TGTGCCAGCAGTTTTGTCATCGCCAGGAGCGGGGAATGGCACATGGATACGCAGTATTTT.

CDR3 in amino acids: CASSEESYGYTF. As DNA, the CDR3 is TGTGCCAGCAGTGAGGAGAGCTATGGCTACACCTTC. The rearrangement joins TRBV2 to TRBJ1-2; unclear D gene. Trimming took 3 bases from V and 4 from J, leaving 6 bases between them. The CDR3 covers 12 residues. CDR1 is SNHLY and CDR2 is FYNNEI in the germline V gene.

There are a few counts of this clone. The V and J genes are TRBV23-1 and TRBJ1-2; 9 nucleotides agree with TRBD1. TRBV23-1 is classed as an ORF, of uncertain function. V trimming: 7 bases; J trimming: 5 bases; junction bases outside the gene matches: 8. The length of the CDR3 is 14 residues. CDR3 sequence: CASIHRGLGYGYTF. In nucleotides, the CDR3 is TGCGCCAGCATCCACAGGGGGCTTGGGTATGGCTACACCTTC.

The chain recombines TRBV5-4 with TRBJ1-3; TRBD1 is a possible D gene (5 bases). This CDR3 contains 16 residues. Germline CDR1 SGHNT, CDR2 YYREEE (reference sequence). V dropped 0 bases and J dropped 1 base, with 11 bases sitting between them. CDR3 protein: CASSLAGLTSGNTIYF. The CDR3 DNA reads as TGTGCCAGCAGCTTGGCAGGGTTAACTTCTGGAAACACCATATATTTT.

The gene calls are TRBV6-5 and TRBJ2-2; D is unclear. V was shortened by 0 bases and J by 3 bases, with 8 bases between the two germline ends. Germline V gene sequence: CDR1 MNHEY, CDR2 SVGAGI. This CDR3 spans 15 amino acids. CDR3: CASSYSSLYTGELFF. CDR3 sequence (DNA): TGTGCCAGCAGTTACTCCTCACTTTACACCGGGGAGCTGTTTTTT.

The chain recombines TRBV18 with TRBJ2-7; D possibly corresponds to TRBD1 (6 bases). This CDR3 is 14 amino acids long. The ends were cut back, 4 bases at V and 0 bases at J, with 10 bases in the middle. Germline V CDR1 and CDR2: KGHSH, LQKENI. In DNA form, the CDR3 reads TGTGCCAGCTCACAAGGGGACACCTCCTACGAGCAGTACGTC. It specifies CASSQGDTSYEQYV.

The rearrangement links TRBV7-6 to TRBJ2-5; 12 bases match TRBD2. CDR1 and CDR2 (germline): SGHVS, FNYEAQ. This CDR3 has 18 residues. With 1 base clipped from V and 5 bases from J, the junction kept 11 bases outside the gene matches. CDR3 bases: TGTGCCAGCAGCTTAGTACTAGCGGGAGGTCCTATTTCGGAGACCCAGTACTTC. It translates to CASSLVLAGGPISETQYF. Using reference TRBV7-6 and TRBJ2-5 for the parts outside the CDR3, the full variable domain is GAGVSQSPRYKVTKRGQDVALRCDPISGHVSLYWYRQALGQGPEFLTYFNYEAQQDKSGLPNDRFSAERPEGSISTLTIQRTEQRDSAMYRCASSLVLAGGPISETQYFGPGTRLLVL.

The rearrangement joins TRBV28 to TRBJ1-3, with D uncertain. In germline, CDR1 is MDHEN, CDR2 SYDVKM. Between the trimmed V and J ends, which lost 3 bases and 0 bases, there was a span of 12 bases. The CDR3 is 16 amino acids. Here the CDR3 DNA reads TGTGCCAGCAGTTTGTGGGCCGGGAGCTCTGGAAACACCATATATTTT. Amino acids: CASSLWAGSSGNTIYF.

V is TRBV30 and J is TRBJ1-3; perhaps TRBD1 as D (5 bases). Germline V lookup: CDR1 GTSNPN, CDR2 SVGIG (reference sequence). The CDR3 length is 15 residues. Trimming took off 1 base at V and 2 bases at J, with 12 bases between the two ends. CDR3 sequence reads: CAWSAGGIAGNTIYF. The CDR3 DNA sequence: TGTGCCTGGAGTGCCGGGGGGATCGCTGGAAACACCATATATTTT.

The chain combines TRBV11-2 with TRBJ1-1, with D hard to call. V was shortened by 0 bases and J by 11 bases, with 16 bases between the two germline ends. CDR1 and CDR2 (germline): SGHAT, FQNNGV. The CDR3 runs to 14 residues. The CDR3 nucleotides are TGTGCCAGCAGCTTAGATTGGAGGCGTGCCAGGGCTTTCTTT. Translation: CASSLDWRRARAFF.

This clone has only one observation. The chain is built from TRBV11-3 and TRBJ2-3; a possible D gene is TRBD1 (6 bases). Trimming took 5 bases from V and 1 from J, leaving 7 bases between them. Germline V gene lookup returns CDR1 SGHNT and CDR2 YENEEA. CDR3 length: 13 amino acids. The CDR3 DNA follows: TGTGCCAGCAGCGGGGGCGGCACAGATACGCAGTATTTT. This sequence encodes CASSGGGTDTQYF.

This chain links TRBV7-6 with TRBJ1-6; D remains unclear. The V end was cut by 5 bases, the J end by 9 bases, with 14 bases between. The CDR3 extends over 14 amino acids. Germline-derived CDR1 and CDR2 are SGHVS and FNYEAQ. The chain's CDR3 is CASSQEGDSSPLHF. DNA of the CDR3: TGTGCCAGCAGCCAGGAGGGAGATAGTTCACCCCTCCACTTT.

DNA of the CDR3: TGTGCCAGCTCACAGACAGGCGAGCAGCCCCAGCATTTT. This codes for CASSQTGEQPQHF. This chain joins TRBV18 and TRBJ1-5; D is perhaps TRBD1 (6 bases). The length of the CDR3 is 13 residues. Germline V lookup: CDR1 KGHSH, CDR2 LQKENI. The ends were cut back, 4 bases at V and 7 bases at J, with 11 bases in the middle. Combining the CDR3 with reference TRBV18 and TRBJ1-5 gives the whole variable domain NAGVMQNPRHLVRRRGQEARLRCSPMKGHSHVYWYRQLPEEGLKFMVYLQKENIIDESGMPKERFSAEFPKEGPSILRIQQVVRGDSAAYFCASSQTGEQPQHFGDGTRLSIL.

The V and J genes are TRBV6-1 and TRBJ1-5; D perhaps matches TRBD1 (5 bases). CDR1 is MNHNS, CDR2 SASEGT, per germline. The CDR3 totals 13 residues. The V gene lost 7 bases and the J gene lost 0 bases, with 7 bases spanning the gap. The CDR3 bases are TGTGCCAGCACAGGGTATAGCAATCAGCCCCAGCATTTT. Amino acids: CASTGYSNQPQHF.

This rearrangement joins TRBV6-5 to TRBJ1-1; 7 bases line up with TRBD1. The CDR3 runs 12 residues. Germline-derived CDR1 and CDR2 are MNHEY and SVGAGI. V lost 7 bases to trimming and J lost 11 bases; unmatched junction nucleotides: 10. CDR3 loop: CASKTGSNRAFF. CDR3 sequence (DNA): TGTGCCAGCAAGACAGGGTCCAATCGGGCTTTCTTT.

The chain recombines TRBV10-3 with TRBJ1-2; TRBD1 agrees at 8 bases. CDR1 and CDR2 (germline): ENHRY, SYGVKD. The V gene end was trimmed by 3 bases and the J gene end by 7 bases; junction bases not matched to a gene: 13. CDR3 size: 16 residues. CDR3 coding DNA: TGTGCCATCAGTGAATCTTTACGCAGGGGGCTTAGTGGCTACACCTTC. Translating it yields CAISESLRRGLSGYTF.

The chain combines TRBV12-5 with TRBJ2-7; no definite D call. The V end lost 3 bases, the J end lost 0 bases, and 15 bases lay between the germline ends. Germline V lookup: CDR1 LGHNT, CDR2 FRNRAP. The CDR3 loop spans 16 amino acids. The CDR3 bases are TGTGCTAGTGGTTTATCTGCGCCGAGGAGCTCCTACGAGCAGTACTTC. This translates into CASGLSAPRSSYEQYF.